This T cell receptor beta chain was recorded in a study of OX40 agonist ivuxolimab in advanced cancers. This CDR3 is built from 13 residues. V dropped 3 bases and J dropped 3 bases, with 9 bases sitting between them. Germline CDR1 and CDR2: LGHNA and YSLEER. As concerns this clone: What it binds is unknown.

Some clones are missing from TCRdb's copy, which holds only in-frame ones; the method was immunoSEQ multiplex PCR. The sample lists some 40,000 clones, around 83% seen once, with around 16% in the top ten. Whole-study findings and limits: There were also nonresponders showing low normalized T-cell clonal expansion.

Source: CD4+ or CD8+ T cells sorted from blood, taken in a trial of the OX40 agonist ivuxolimab. The V gene is TRBV4-3, the J gene TRBJ2-7, with TRBD2 as a possible D gene (5 bases). This clonotype was sampled from an adult with an advanced solid tumor such as melanoma, head and neck, liver or kidney cancer. The CDR3 region is CASSHERSYEQYF. CDR3 DNA sequence: TGCGCCAGCAGCCACGAGCGGAGCTACGAGCAGTACTTC.